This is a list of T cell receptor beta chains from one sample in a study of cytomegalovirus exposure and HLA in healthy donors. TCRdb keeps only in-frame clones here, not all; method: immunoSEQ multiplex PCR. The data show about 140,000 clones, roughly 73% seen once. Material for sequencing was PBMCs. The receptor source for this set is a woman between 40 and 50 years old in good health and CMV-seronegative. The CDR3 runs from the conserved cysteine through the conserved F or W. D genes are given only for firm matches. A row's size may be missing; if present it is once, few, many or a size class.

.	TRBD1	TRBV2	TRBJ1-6	TGTGCCAGCGGAAGACAGGGTGATTCACCCCTCCACTTT	CASGRQGDSPLHF
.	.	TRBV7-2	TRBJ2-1	TGTGCCAGCAGCTTATTACGGAATGAGCAGTTCTTC	CASSLLRNEQFF
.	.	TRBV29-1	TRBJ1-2	TGCAGCGTTGCCCGATACGCAGAAACCAGGTGTCGGTACACCTTC	CSVARYAETRCRYTF
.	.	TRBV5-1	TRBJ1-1	TGCGCCAGCAGCTTGCCCGGGACAGAAGCTTTCTTT	CASSLPGTEAFF
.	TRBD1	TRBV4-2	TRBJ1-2	TGTGCCAGCAGCCCGACAGGGGGCTTTGGCTACACCTTC	CASSPTGGFGYTF
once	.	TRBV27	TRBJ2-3	TGTGCCAGCAGTCCGGGGGTTAGCACAGATACGCAGTATTTT	CASSPGVSTDTQYF
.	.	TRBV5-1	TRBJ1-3	TGCGCCAGCATGCAGACGGAGGGAAACACCATATATTTT	CASMQTEGNTIYF
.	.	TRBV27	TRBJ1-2	TGTGCCAGCGGCCTGGGTTCCGGGATCGGCTATGGCTACACCTTC	CASGLGSGIGYGYTF
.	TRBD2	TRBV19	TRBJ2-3	TGTGCCAGTAGTATAGGTCCGAGCGGGGGGCTCACAGATACGCAGTATTTT	CASSIGPSGGLTDTQYF
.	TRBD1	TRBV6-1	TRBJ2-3	TGTGCCAGCAGTGAGAATCCGGGACAGACAGATACGCAGTATTTT	CASSENPGQTDTQYF
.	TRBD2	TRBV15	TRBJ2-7	TGTGCCACCAGCAGAGAGCTTAGCGGGGGGCAATACGAGCAGTACTTC	CATSRELSGGQYEQYF
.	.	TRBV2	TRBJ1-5	TGTGCCAGCAGTGATATCGAGGGGGTCAATCAGCCCCAGCATTTT	CASSDIEGVNQPQHF
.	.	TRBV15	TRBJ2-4	TGTGCCACCAGCAGCGTGACAGGTTCCAAAAACATTCAGTACTTC	CATSSVTGSKNIQYF
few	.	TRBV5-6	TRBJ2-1	TGTGCCAGCAGCTTGCCCTACGATGAGCAGTTCTTC	CASSLPYDEQFF
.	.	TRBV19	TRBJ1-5	TGTGCCAGTAGTATAGTCCAACTCCAAATCGTCCCCCAGCATTTT	CASSIVQLQIVPQHF
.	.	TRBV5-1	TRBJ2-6	TGCGCCAGCAGCTTGAACAGGGTGTTAGGGGGGGCCAACGTCCTGACTTTC	CASSLNRVLGGANVLTF
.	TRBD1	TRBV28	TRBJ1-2	TGTGCCAGCAACACAGGGGGCCGTGGCTACACCTTC	CASNTGGRGYTF
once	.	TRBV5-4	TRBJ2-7	TGTGCCAGCAGCTGGACGGGAAATTCCTACGAGCAGTACTTC	CASSWTGNSYEQYF
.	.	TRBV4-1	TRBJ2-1	TGCGCCAGCAGCCAAGAACGTAGAGCGGCCGCTGAGCAGTTCTTC	CASSQERRAAAEQFF
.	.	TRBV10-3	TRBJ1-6	TGTGCCATCATTGGGACATATAATTCACCCCTCCACTTT	CAIIGTYNSPLHF
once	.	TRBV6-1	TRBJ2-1	TGTGCCAGCAGTGACCCGGACAGCCGCCCTTGGCAGTTCTTC	CASSDPDSRPWQFF
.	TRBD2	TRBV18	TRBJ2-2	TGTGCCAGCTCACCTTCCCGCGGGGGGAACACCGGGGAGCTGTTTTTT	CASSPSRGGNTGELFF
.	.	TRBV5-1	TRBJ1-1	TGCGCCAGCAGCTTGGACAGCGAAGCTTTCTTT	CASSLDSEAFF
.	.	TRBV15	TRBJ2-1	TGTGCCACCAGGCGGGGAAGATACAATGAGCAGTTCTTC	CATRRGRYNEQFF
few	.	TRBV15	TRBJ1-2	TGTGCCACCAGCCCTGTGGGGGCGTATGGCTACACCTTC	CATSPVGAYGYTF
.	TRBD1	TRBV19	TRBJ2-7	TGTGCCAGTAGTACTCTTCGGGGGACAGGCGAGCAGTACTTC	CASSTLRGTGEQYF
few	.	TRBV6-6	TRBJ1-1	TGTGCCAGCAGCTACAGGGAGGACACTGAAGCTTTCTTT	CASSYREDTEAFF
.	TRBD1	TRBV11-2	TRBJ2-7	TGTGCCAGCAGCTTAGCGGCGACAGGGGCCTACGAGCAGTACTTC	CASSLAATGAYEQYF
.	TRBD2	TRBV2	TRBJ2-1	TGTGCCAGCAGTGTCGCTAGCGGTCATGGCCGTGAGCAGTTCTTC	CASSVASGHGREQFF
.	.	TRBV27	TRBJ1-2	TGTGCCAGCAGTGTACAGGGTCCCGCTAACTATGGCTACACCTTC	CASSVQGPANYGYTF
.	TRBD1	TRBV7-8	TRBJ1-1	TGTGCGGGGGGGACAGGGGCAATGACTGAAGCTTTCTTT	CAGGTGAMTEAFF
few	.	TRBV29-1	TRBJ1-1	TGCAGCGTTCCTCACTCACAGGGTTATGGAGCTTTCTTT	CSVPHSQGYGAFF
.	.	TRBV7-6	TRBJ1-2	TGTGCCAGCAGCTTAGTAGCCAGGGGTAACTATGGCTACACCTTC	CASSLVARGNYGYTF
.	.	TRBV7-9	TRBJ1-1	TGTTCCAGCAGCCGGGGGTGGATGAGGGGCACTGAAGCTTTCTTT	CSSSRGWMRGTEAFF
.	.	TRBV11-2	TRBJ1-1	TGTGCCAGCAGCCCGGACAGATTGAACACTGAAGCTTTCTTT	CASSPDRLNTEAFF
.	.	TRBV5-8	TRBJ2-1	TGTGCCAGCAGCACCCTGGGCGACAAGAACTACAATGAGCAGTTCTTC	CASSTLGDKNYNEQFF
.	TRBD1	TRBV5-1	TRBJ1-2	TGCGCCAGCAGCCCTGGACAGGGTGGGGGCGTACTCTATGGCTACACCTTC	CASSPGQGGGVLYGYTF
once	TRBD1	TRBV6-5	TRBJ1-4	TGTGCCAGCAGACCGACAGGGGGAACTAATGAAAAACTGTTTTTT	CASRPTGGTNEKLFF
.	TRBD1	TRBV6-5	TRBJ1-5	TGTGCCAGCAGTTCGACAGGGGTCAATCAGCCCCAGCATTTT	CASSSTGVNQPQHF
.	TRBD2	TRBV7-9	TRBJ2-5	TGTGCCAGCAGCCCACTGGGGGGGGAGGAGGCCCAGTACTTC	CASSPLGGEEAQYF
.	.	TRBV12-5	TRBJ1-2	TGTGCTAGTGGTTTGAATCCCGGGACACGGCTATATGGCTACACCTTC	CASGLNPGTRLYGYTF